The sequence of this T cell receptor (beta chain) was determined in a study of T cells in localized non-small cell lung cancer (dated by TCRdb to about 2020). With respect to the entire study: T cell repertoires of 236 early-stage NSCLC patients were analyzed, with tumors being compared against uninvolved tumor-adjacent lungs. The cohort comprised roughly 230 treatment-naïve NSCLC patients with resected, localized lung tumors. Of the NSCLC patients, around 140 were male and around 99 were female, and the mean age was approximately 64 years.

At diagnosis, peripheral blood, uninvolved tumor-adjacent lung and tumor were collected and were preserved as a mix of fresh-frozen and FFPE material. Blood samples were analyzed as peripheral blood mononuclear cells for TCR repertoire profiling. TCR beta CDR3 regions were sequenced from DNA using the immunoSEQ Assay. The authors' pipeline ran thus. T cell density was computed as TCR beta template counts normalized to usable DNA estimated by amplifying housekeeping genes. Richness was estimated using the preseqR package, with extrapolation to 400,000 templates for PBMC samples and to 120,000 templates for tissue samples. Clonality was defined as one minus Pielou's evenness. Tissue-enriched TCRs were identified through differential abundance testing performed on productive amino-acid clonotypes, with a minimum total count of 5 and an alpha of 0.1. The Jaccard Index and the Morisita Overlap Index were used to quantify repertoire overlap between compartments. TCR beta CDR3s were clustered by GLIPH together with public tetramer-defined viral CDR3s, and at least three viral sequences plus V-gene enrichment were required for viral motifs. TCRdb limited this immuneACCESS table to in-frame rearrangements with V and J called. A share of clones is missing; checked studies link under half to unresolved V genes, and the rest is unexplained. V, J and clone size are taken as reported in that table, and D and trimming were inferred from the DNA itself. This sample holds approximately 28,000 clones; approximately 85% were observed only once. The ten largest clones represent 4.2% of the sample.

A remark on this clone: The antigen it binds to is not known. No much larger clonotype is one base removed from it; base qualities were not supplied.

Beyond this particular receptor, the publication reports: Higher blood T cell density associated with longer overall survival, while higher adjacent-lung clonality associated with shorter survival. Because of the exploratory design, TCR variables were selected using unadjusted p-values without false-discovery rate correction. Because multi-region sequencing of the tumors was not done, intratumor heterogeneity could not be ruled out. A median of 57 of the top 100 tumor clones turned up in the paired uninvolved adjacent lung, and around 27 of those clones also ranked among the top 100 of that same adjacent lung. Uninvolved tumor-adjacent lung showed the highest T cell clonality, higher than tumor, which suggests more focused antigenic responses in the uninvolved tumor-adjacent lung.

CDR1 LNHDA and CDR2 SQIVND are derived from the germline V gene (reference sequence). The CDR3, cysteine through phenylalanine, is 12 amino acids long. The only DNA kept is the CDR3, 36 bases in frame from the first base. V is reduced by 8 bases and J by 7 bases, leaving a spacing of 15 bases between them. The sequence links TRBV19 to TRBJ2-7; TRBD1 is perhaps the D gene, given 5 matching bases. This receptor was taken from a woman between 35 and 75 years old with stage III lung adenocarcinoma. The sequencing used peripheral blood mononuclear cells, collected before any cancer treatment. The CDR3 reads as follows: CASASRVGEQYF. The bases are TGTGCCAGTGCGAGCAGGGTGGGTGAGCAGTACTTC.